This T cell receptor (beta chain) stems from a study of T cell changes during pregnancy in multiple sclerosis. The repertoire was sequenced with immunoSEQ multiplex PCR; TCRdb's copy has only in-frame clones and lacks some. The data show roughly 70,000 clones, around 85% seen once. The sample holds one count of this clone. The sequences come from peripheral blood, collected before pregnancy. The receptor was derived from a female donor with multiple sclerosis, enrolled in a pregnancy study.

CDR3 DNA sequence: TGTGCCAGCAGCCCGGGACTAGCGGGGATCACAGATACGCAGTATTTT. As protein: CASSPGLAGITDTQYF. The gene calls are TRBV4-2 and TRBJ2-3; 13 bases align to TRBD2. The CDR3 extends over 16 amino acids. CDR1 and CDR2 from the germline V gene are LGHNA and YNFKEQ. The junction had 3 bases not matched to a gene; V was cut back by 4 bases and J by 2 bases.